This entry concerns a single T cell receptor (beta chain). Antigen unknown. The source of the sample is a study of T cell responses to AZD1222 COVID-19 vaccine. Germline V lookup: CDR1 SGHVS, CDR2 FQNEAQ. This CDR3 has 16 amino acids. V dropped 0 bases and J dropped 4 bases, with 13 bases sitting between them. Study-level findings and limits: Repertoires in all cases were sampled only once the peak T cell response had passed. Donors skewed white British and female; clonal diversity was possibly underestimated. Among AZD1222 vaccinees, only 5 to 7 were seropositive at baseline.

Profiled with immunoSEQ multiplex PCR; TCRdb holds only in-frame clones, not every one. This table holds 140,000 or so clones, around 90% found once. V is TRBV7-8 and J is TRBJ2-1; D is possibly TRBD1 (5 bases). The sample was peripheral blood, taken on day 0 of AZD1222 vaccination. This clonotype was obtained from an adult in good health. CDR3 region: CASSLAWAGRYNEQFF. CDR3 nucleotide sequence: TGTGCCAGCAGCTTAGCGTGGGCAGGGCGATACAATGAGCAGTTCTTC.